Detailed here is one T cell receptor (beta chain). The target antigen is unknown. Purity of the CD4+ and CD8+ cells, isolated by positive magnetic bead selection, was checked by flow cytometry. TCRdb's table, derived via immunoSEQ multiplex PCR, lists solely in-frame clones and lacks some. The profile covers about 14,000 clones, with under 80% appearing a single time and roughly 15% taken by the ten largest. The sample originates from a study of somatic mutations in cytotoxic T cells in rheumatoid arthritis. The study's findings and limits: A rise in CD8+ clonality with age was seen in rheumatoid arthritis patients but not in healthy controls. Rheumatoid arthritis patients and age-matched healthy controls showed no significant difference in CD8+ T-cell clonality.

V gave up 3 bases and J gave up 5 bases, with 13 bases separating them. Per germline, CDR1 SGHDT and CDR2 YYEEEE. The CDR3 has 14 amino acids. The sample taken for sequencing was CD8+ T cells sorted from blood. The clonotype was recovered from an adult with rheumatoid arthritis. V usage is TRBV5-6 and J usage is TRBJ2-3; D is possibly TRBD1 or TRBD2 (6 bases each). For the CDR3, the DNA is TGTGCCAGCAGCTACTGGGGGGCCGGAGATACGCAGTATTTT. Translation: CASSYWGAGDTQYF.